This TCR beta chain was sequenced in a study of shared clonotypes between healthy human individuals (dated by TCRdb to about 2020). Regarding the complete study: The cohort included three men and a couple of women between 18 and 49 years of age. For each donor, three plates each were used for CD4 naive and CD4 memory, two plates were used for CD8 naive, and one plate was used for CD8 memory. To estimate repertoire size and how much clonotypes are shared between individuals, the study performed deep sequencing of blood TCR repertoires from a handful of healthy adults. Different laboratories and diverse techniques were used to prepare libraries and sequence TCR repertoires, to increase sequencing depth and limit assay-specific biases. Each donor's leukapheresis produced roughly between about 0.9 and 9.5 billion PBMCs. What the work shows at the level of the full study, not this receptor alone: Larger estimated clonotype richness was generally found for naive subsets than for memory subsets. The small number of donors limited the genetic and exposure-history diversity represented. Sharing across a few donors was observed for roughly 5% of naive CD4, over 3% of naive CD8, 2% to 2.5% of memory CD4, and roughly 0.4% of memory CD8 clonotypes. Pairwise subsampling indicated that sequencing depth was expected to affect the degree of clonotype sharing among donors. Incomplete sequencing was indicated by rarefaction of sorted-subset datasets, despite the large sequencing depth. Compared with non-shared clonotypes, clonotypes shared by all four sorted-subset donors had higher generation probabilities. Sampling was restricted to blood, and TCR repertoires in tissues likely differ from the TCR repertoires found in blood.

Using the deep immunoSEQ assay, TCR CDR3 regions were amplified from genomic DNA by multiplex PCR. Extracted genomic DNA from each cell subset was distributed evenly across all wells of several immunoSEQ 96-well plates, and each plate was treated as a replicate. Each replicate PCR for sorted subsets received about 200 ng genomic DNA, equal to tens of thousands of T cell genomes. The purified libraries were quantified using a Qubit 3.0 fluorometer, sized with a Bioanalyzer 2100, and then quantified again using the KAPA Library Quantification kit. Every immunoSEQ 96-well plate was sequenced on a separate single-read 150-cycle Illumina NextSeq 550 flow cell. The original methods were these. The immunoSEQ output contained only junctional sequences without quality scores, so filtering could not match that applied to full-length reads. To assign V/J genes and CDR3, sequences were annotated using PyIR, a Python wrapper for IgBLAST v1.9, with IMGT germline references. Reads with weak V/J assignments (E-value above 1e-6), missing CDR3, stop codons, out-of-frame junctions, or ambiguous translated residues were removed. A V3J clonotype was defined by an identical inferred V gene, J gene, and CDR3 amino acid sequence. The percentage overlap between two repertoires was calculated by dividing the number of shared unique clonotypes by the size of the smaller repertoire. Three approaches were used to assess repertoire richness: RTK rarefaction, the Chao1 estimator, and Recon v2.1 estimates of unobserved clonotypes. For all TCRbeta clonotypes obtained by the gDNA method from a handful of donors, generation probabilities were computed with OLGA. Sourced from immuneACCESS, this table was stored by TCRdb with only in-frame sequences that have V and J called. A share of the clones is absent; for the studies checked, an unresolved V gene accounts for under half, and the remainder has no known explanation. V, J and clone size are taken as reported in that table, and D and trimming were inferred from the DNA itself. This sample lists about 1 million clones; 65% to 80% were detected once. In total, the top ten clones hold roughly 1.4% of the sample.

The CDR3 measures 14 amino acids from cysteine to phenylalanine. CDR3 DNA only is kept here, 42 bases in frame from base 1. V is shortened by 7 bases, J by 8 bases, and the region joining them spans 18 bases. Looking up the germline V gene yields CDR1 SGDLS and CDR2 YYNGEE. With regard to this clone: Its antigen remains unidentified. Base qualities are not provided; no much larger clone lies one nucleotide away.

Donors were healthy HIV-negative adults with no recently reported acute infections or vaccinations. Every donor was a Caucasian adult living in Nashville, Tennessee, USA. CD4+ T cells were enriched by magnetic negative selection; naive cells were then positively selected on CD45RA, and the negative fraction formed the memory subset. Blood was collected by leukapheresis, and PBMCs were isolated by Ficoll-Histopaque density gradient centrifugation and then cryopreserved in liquid nitrogen vapor phase. Analytical flow cytometry was used to check the purity and quantity of every magnetically sorted T cell population. Genomic DNA was isolated from every sorted fraction and measured by UV absorbance on a Nanodrop 2000c.

The receptor was isolated from a young man in good health. Source material: memory CD4+ T cells sorted from blood. This specimen's cell subset or site label, interpreted: CD45RA-negative fraction. Here the chain combines TRBV9 and TRBJ1-4; the D gene is unclear. In nucleotide form, the sequence is TGTGCCAGCCACCCGGGGATAGCATCCGAAAAACTGTTTTTT. This codes for CASHPGIASEKLFF.